These 17 T cell receptor beta chains originate from one sample sequenced in a study of cytomegalovirus exposure and HLA in healthy donors. PCR used 60 Vbeta primers and 13 Jbeta primers. Using immunoSEQ multiplex PCR, the repertoire was profiled, and TCRdb retains in-frame clones only, with some absent. The sample records around 120,000 clones, about 78% being singletons. The sequencing sample was made of PBMCs. Receptors were obtained from a human donor in good health.

This chain connects TRBV27 to TRBJ1-6; TRBD1 matches 9 bases. The CDR3 length is 15 residues. Germline V CDR1 and CDR2: MNHEY, SMNVEV (reference sequence). J lost 8 bases, V lost 3 bases, and 5 bases had no gene match. CDR3 region: CASSLGQGIDSPLHF. CDR3 in DNA: TGTGCCAGCAGTTTGGGACAGGGAATCGATTCACCCCTCCACTTT.

The rearrangement links TRBV2 to TRBJ2-7; TRBD1 aligns across 7 bases. The CDR3 loop spans 12 amino acids. V dropped 8 bases and J dropped 4; count of bases not matched to a gene: 5. CDR1 SNHLY and CDR2 FYNNEI come from the germline V gene. CDR3 in DNA: TGTGCCAGCCGAAGCAGGGGGTACGAGCAGTACTTC. Translated: CASRSRGYEQYF.

This chain links TRBV30 with TRBJ1-2; no reliable D call. V was trimmed by 0 bases and J by 4 bases, leaving 15 bases between them. CDR3 length: 15 amino acids. CDR1 and CDR2 (germline): GTSNPN, SVGIG (reference sequence). For the CDR3, the DNA is TGTGCCTGGAGTGTACAACCACTCACGGGCTATGGCTACACCTTC. Its protein is CAWSVQPLTGYGYTF.

The V and J genes are TRBV5-1 and TRBJ2-5; unclear D gene. The CDR3 sequence is 11 residues long. V shed 7 bases and J shed 5 bases, with 9 bases lying between them. Germline values: CDR1 SGHRS, CDR2 YFSETQ. CDR3 nucleotide sequence: TGCGCCAGCGCGGTTGGGGAGACCCAGTACTTC. This translates into CASAVGETQYF.

This clone has only a few counts. The chain couples TRBV27 to TRBJ1-1; D is unclear. CDR1 is MNHEY, CDR2 SMNVEV, per germline (reference sequence). The CDR3 is 14 residues long. Trimming stripped 5 bases from V and 0 bases from J, with 10 bases between. CDR3 in amino acids: CASSLQALNTEAFF. CDR3 in DNA: TGTGCCAGCAGTCTCCAGGCCCTGAACACTGAAGCTTTCTTT.

In this sample, this clone turned up a few times. The V and J genes are TRBV5-8 and TRBJ2-7; 9 bases align to TRBD1. The CDR3 length is 14 residues. Losses at the gene ends were 8 bases for V and 0 bases for J; bases not matched to a gene: 6. Germline CDR1 reads SGHTS; CDR2 reads YDEGEE. CDR3: CARSGGQGSYEQYF. The CDR3 DNA follows: TGTGCCAGATCAGGGGGACAGGGCTCCTACGAGCAGTACTTC.

The chain carries TRBV11-2 and TRBJ2-7; D is perhaps TRBD2 (6 bases). This CDR3 spans 15 amino acids. Trimming shortened V by 5 bases and J by 2 bases, and 16 bases separated the two germline ends. Germline lookup yields CDR1 SGHAT and CDR2 FQNNGV. CDR3 nucleotides: TGTGCCAGCAGCGGTACAGAAGCTAGCGCCTACGAGCAGTACTTC. Translation: CASSGTEASAYEQYF.

The chain joins TRBV18 to TRBJ1-2, with TRBD1 matching 7 bases. Germline CDR1 is KGHSH and CDR2 is LQKENI. This CDR3 comprises 14 residues. V lost 5 bases and J lost 4; bases outside the gene matches: 7. The CDR3 here is CASSSVTGFYGYTF. Written as DNA, the CDR3 is TGTGCCAGCTCAAGTGTGACAGGGTTCTATGGCTACACCTTC.

V gene TRBV18 combines with J gene TRBJ2-1; TRBD2 aligns across 11 bases. After removal of 0 bases from V and 5 bases from J, the junction contained 3 bases not matched to a gene. The germline gives CDR1 KGHSH, CDR2 LQKENI. This CDR3 contains 16 residues. The CDR3 spells CASSPPLAGGHNEQFF. In nucleotides, the CDR3 is TGTGCCAGCTCACCACCCCTAGCGGGGGGACACAATGAGCAGTTCTTC.

The genes are TRBV30 and TRBJ1-3, with a weak D call TRBD1 (5 bases). The CDR3 has 13 residues. Trimming stripped 2 bases from V and 4 bases from J, with 9 bases between. Germline V gene lookup returns CDR1 GTSNPN and CDR2 SVGIG (reference sequence). DNA of the CDR3: TGTGCCTGGAGTTTCCAGGGAGGAAACACCATATATTTT. This encodes CAWSFQGGNTIYF. Combining the CDR3 with reference TRBV30 and TRBJ1-3 gives the whole variable domain SQTIHQWPATLVQPVGSPLSLECTVEGTSNPNLYWYRQAAGRGLQLLFYSVGIGQISSEVPQNLSASRPQDRQFILSSKKLLLSDSGFYLCAWSFQGGNTIYFGEGSWLTVV.

The chain has TRBV4-3 and TRBJ2-1; 8 positions match TRBD2. Germline CDR1 and CDR2: LGHNA and YSLEER. There are 15 residues in the CDR3. V lost 4 bases to trimming and J lost 1 base; unmatched junction nucleotides: 3. The CDR3 sequence is CASSRGLESYNEQFF. In nucleotides, the CDR3 is TGCGCCAGCAGCCGGGGACTAGAATCCTACAATGAGCAGTTCTTC.

This chain links TRBV6-5 with TRBJ1-2, with D possibly being TRBD1 (5 bases). CDR1 and CDR2 from the germline V gene are MNHEY and SVGAGI. CDR3 size: 12 residues. The V end lost 3 bases, the J end lost 7 bases, and 9 bases lay between the germline ends. CDR3 loop: CASSYVQGGYTF. The CDR3 DNA reads TGTGCCAGCAGTTATGTCCAGGGTGGCTACACCTTC.

This clone was observed a few times. The chain has TRBV27 and TRBJ2-5; D uncertain. Germline V gene lookup returns CDR1 MNHEY and CDR2 SMNVEV (reference sequence). V was clipped by 11 bases and J by 4 bases, with 20 bases between them. CDR3 length: 14 amino acids. The CDR3 region is CASRFDISAETQYF. CDR3 nucleotide sequence: TGTGCCTCCCGCTTCGACATTTCGGCAGAGACCCAGTACTTC.

The chain carries TRBV19 and TRBJ2-7; a possible D gene is TRBD2 (6 bases). Germline CDR1 is LNHDA and CDR2 is SQIVND (reference sequence). There are 15 residues in the CDR3. Trimming pared 4 bases from V and 1 base from J, leaving 14 bases between. The CDR3 reads CASSKGGSKSYEQYF. DNA for the CDR3: TGTGCCAGTAGTAAAGGAGGGTCGAAATCCTACGAGCAGTACTTC.

The V call is TRBV7-2, the J call TRBJ2-7; 7 bases agree with TRBD1. CDR1 and CDR2 from the germline V gene are SGHTA and FQGNSA. The J segment lost 1 base and the V segment lost 5 bases, leaving 5 bases of the junction unmatched. The CDR3 spans 14 residues. The CDR3 region has the DNA TGTGCCAGCAGCCGAGGGACAGTTTCCTACGAGCAGTACTTC. This codes for CASSRGTVSYEQYF.

This rearrangement joins TRBV5-1 to TRBJ2-7, with 11 bases identical to TRBD2. V dropped 0 bases and J dropped 5; count of bases not matched to a gene: 7. The CDR3 loop spans 16 amino acids. CDR1 is SGHRS, CDR2 YFSETQ, per germline. The CDR3 loop reads CASSLELAGVRHEQYF. DNA of the CDR3: TGCGCCAGCAGCTTGGAACTAGCGGGAGTGCGTCACGAGCAGTACTTC.

In the case of this clone: Compared with germline, one end of the junction differs, possibly owing to a read error. The gene calls are TRBV7-9 and TRBJ2-7; a weak D match, TRBD2 (6 bases). The CDR3 is made up of 13 amino acids. The germline gives CDR1 SEHNR, CDR2 FQNEAQ (reference sequence). The chain's CDR3 is CSSSLGLSGEQYF. The CDR3 nucleotides read TGTTCCAGCAGCCTCGGACTATCCGGCGAGCAGTACTTC.